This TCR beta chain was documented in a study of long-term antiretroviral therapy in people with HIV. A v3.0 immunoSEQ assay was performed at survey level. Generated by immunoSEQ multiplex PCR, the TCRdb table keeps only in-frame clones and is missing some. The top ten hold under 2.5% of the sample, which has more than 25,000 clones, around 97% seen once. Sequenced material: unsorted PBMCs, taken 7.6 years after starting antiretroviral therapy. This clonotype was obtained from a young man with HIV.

The CDR3 nucleotides read TGTGCCAGCAGTACCGAGGGGAAGCTCTGGAATGAGCAGTTCTTC. It specifies CASSTEGKLWNEQFF. The chain recombines TRBV6-5 with TRBJ2-1; D may match TRBD1 or TRBD2 (5 bases each). Germline V lookup: CDR1 MNHEY, CDR2 SVGAGI. This CDR3 spans 15 amino acids. V lost 5 bases to trimming and J lost 7 bases, with 18 bases between them.